This is a list of T cell receptor beta chains from one sample in a study of blood T cell repertoires in COVID-19. Measured with immunoSEQ multiplex PCR; TCRdb has only the in-frame clones, and not every one. The sample has some 76,000 clones, around 90% seen once; the top ten hold roughly 6%. The specimen was peripheral blood. These TCRs come from a human donor in a cohort sampled during active COVID-19. The CDR3 runs from the conserved cysteine through the conserved F or W. A D gene is named only where the DNA matches it firmly. Not all rows give a size; the values are once, few, many and, for expanded clones, a class.

>TRBV6-2/TRBV6-3|TRBJ1-5|TRBD1|.
TGTGCCAGCAGTTACTCGACAGGGCAGCCCCAGCATTTT
CASSYSTGQPQHF
>TRBV18|TRBJ1-6|TRBD1|.
TGTGCCAGCTCACCCCTACCGGGACAGGGTGATTCACCCCTCCACTTT
CASSPLPGQGDSPLHF
>TRBV30|TRBJ2-5|.|.
TGTGCCTGGAGTAGGGGGGGGTCATCAGAGACCCAGTACTTC
CAWSRGGSSETQYF
>TRBV7-3|TRBJ2-3|.|.
TGTGCCAGCAGCACCAAAGGGAGCGTGGATACGCAGTATTTT
CASSTKGSVDTQYF
>TRBV5-6|TRBJ1-1|.|.
TGTGCCAGCAGCCTGCGGGGCACCTACATGAACACTGAAGCTTTCTTT
CASSLRGTYMNTEAFF
>TRBV5-8|TRBJ1-4|TRBD1|.
TGTGCCAGCAGCCAGGGACAGGATTATCTGAATGAAAAACTGTTTTTT
CASSQGQDYLNEKLFF
>TRBV5-1|TRBJ1-2|TRBD1|.
TGCGCCAGCAGCAGAGAGGGACAGGGGGCGCATGGCTACACCTTC
CASSREGQGAHGYTF
>TRBV19|TRBJ2-5|TRBD1|once
TGTGCCAGTAGTATACCGGGACAGCAAGAGACCCAGTACTTC
CASSIPGQQETQYF
>TRBV5-8|TRBJ2-1|TRBD1|.
TGTGCCAGCAGCATCCACTTGGGACAGAGCTCCTACAATGAGCAGTTCTTC
CASSIHLGQSSYNEQFF
>TRBV11-2|TRBJ1-1|.|.
TGTGCCAGCAGCTTGGTACGGGGTCGAACTGAAGCTTTCTTT
CASSLVRGRTEAFF
>TRBV7-2|TRBJ1-2|.|.
TGTGCCAGCAGCTACAAGACAGGTACGGGCTACACCTTC
CASSYKTGTGYTF
>TRBV3-1/TRBV3-2|TRBJ1-5|.|.
TGTGCCAGCAGCCAAGCAGGGCAGCCCCAGCATTTT
CASSQAGQPQHF
>TRBV7-9|TRBJ1-4|TRBD1|.
TGTGCCAGCAGCCCCCCGGGACAGTATAATGAAAAACTGTTTTTT
CASSPPGQYNEKLFF
>TRBV18|TRBJ1-3|.|.
TGTGCCAGCTCATCTACCCTGCCCGCCTCTTTT
CASSSTLPASF
>TRBV19|TRBJ1-1|.|.
TGTGCCAGTAGGACAGGCCCGATGAACACTGAAGCTTTCTTT
CASRTGPMNTEAFF
>TRBV7-2|TRBJ2-7|TRBD1|.
TGTGCCAGCAGCGGGGGGACAGGCTACGAGCAGTACTTC
CASSGGTGYEQYF
>TRBV19|TRBJ1-1|.|.
TGTGCCAGTAGTACCCGGGTTAATGAAGCTTTCTTT
CASSTRVNEAFF
>TRBV19|TRBJ1-2|TRBD1|.
TGTGCCAGTTCGACAGGGGATAGTGCTGGCTACACCTTC
CASSTGDSAGYTF
>TRBV10-3|TRBJ2-7|TRBD1|.
TGTGCCATCAGATCCGGACAGGGAAGAAGCTACGAGCAGTACTTC
CAIRSGQGRSYEQYF
>TRBV10-3|TRBJ1-1|TRBD1|.
TGTGCCATCAGTGACTCGACAGGGGGGGGAACTGAAGCTTTCTTT
CAISDSTGGGTEAFF
>TRBV7-6|TRBJ1-6|.|.
TGTGCCAGCAGCTTGAGCTCCTATAATTCACCCCTCCACTTT
CASSLSSYNSPLHF
>TRBV11-2|TRBJ2-7|.|.
TGTGCCAGCAGCTTAGGGGACTCGGACACCCTCTACGAGCAGTACTTC
CASSLGDSDTLYEQYF
>TRBV3-1/TRBV3-2|TRBJ1-2|.|.
TGTGCCAGCAGCCTCCAGACGGACATTAACTATGGCTACACCTTC
CASSLQTDINYGYTF
>TRBV7-8|TRBJ2-3|.|.
TGTGCCAGCAGCTCCCTCGTGGCTGCAGATACGCAGTATTTT
CASSSLVAADTQYF
>TRBV19|TRBJ2-5|TRBD2|.
TGTGCCAGTAGTATCGACGGGAGGGGCCAAGAGACCCAGTACTTC
CASSIDGRGQETQYF
>TRBV3-1/TRBV3-2|TRBJ2-7|.|.
TGTGCCAGCAGCCAGTCGCGCTACGAGCAGTACTTC
CASSQSRYEQYF
>TRBV27|TRBJ1-1|TRBD1|.
TGTGCCAGCAGTCCCGGACAGGTTTTGAACACTGAAGCTTTCTTT
CASSPGQVLNTEAFF
>TRBV4-3|TRBJ2-5|.|.
TGCGCCAGCAGCCAATCAGGACCAGGGCCTGGAGAGACCCAGTACTTC
CASSQSGPGPGETQYF
>TRBV24-1|TRBJ1-5|TRBD1|once
TGTGCCACTAAGGTCAGGGGGCGGGGGACATCCTGGAGTTTTTATAGCAATCAGCCCCAGCATTTT
CATKVRGRGTSWSFYSNQPQHF